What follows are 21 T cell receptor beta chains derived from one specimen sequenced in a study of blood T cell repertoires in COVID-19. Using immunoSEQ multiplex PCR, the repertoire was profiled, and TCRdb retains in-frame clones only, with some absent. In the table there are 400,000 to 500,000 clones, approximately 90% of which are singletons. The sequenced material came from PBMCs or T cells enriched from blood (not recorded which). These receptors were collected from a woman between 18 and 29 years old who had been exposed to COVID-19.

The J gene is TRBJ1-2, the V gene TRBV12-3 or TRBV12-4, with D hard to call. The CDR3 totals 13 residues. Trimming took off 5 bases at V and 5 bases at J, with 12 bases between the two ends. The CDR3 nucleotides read TGTGCCAGCAGTGGACTACCCCTTTATGGCTACACCTTC. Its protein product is CASSGLPLYGYTF.

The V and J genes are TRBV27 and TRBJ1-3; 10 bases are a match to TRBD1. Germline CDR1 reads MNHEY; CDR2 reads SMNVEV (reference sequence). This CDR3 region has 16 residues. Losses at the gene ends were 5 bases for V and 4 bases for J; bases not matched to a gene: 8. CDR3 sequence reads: CASSQGTGESGNTIYF. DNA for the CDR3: TGTGCCAGCAGTCAAGGGACAGGGGAATCCGGAAACACCATATATTTT.

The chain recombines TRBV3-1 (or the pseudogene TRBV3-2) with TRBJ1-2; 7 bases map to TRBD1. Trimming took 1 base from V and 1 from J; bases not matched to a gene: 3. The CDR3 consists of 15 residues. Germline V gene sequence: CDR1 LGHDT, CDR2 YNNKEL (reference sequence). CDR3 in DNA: TGTGCCAGCAGCCAAGCAGGGGGGATTAACTATGGCTACACCTTC. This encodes CASSQAGGINYGYTF.

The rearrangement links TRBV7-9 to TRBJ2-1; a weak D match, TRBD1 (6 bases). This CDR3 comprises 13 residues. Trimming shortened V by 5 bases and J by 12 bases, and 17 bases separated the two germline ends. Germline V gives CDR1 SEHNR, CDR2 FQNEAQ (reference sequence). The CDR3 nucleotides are TGTGCCAGCAGCCCCCCCAGGGGTTTTGGGCAGTTCTTC. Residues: CASSPPRGFGQFF.

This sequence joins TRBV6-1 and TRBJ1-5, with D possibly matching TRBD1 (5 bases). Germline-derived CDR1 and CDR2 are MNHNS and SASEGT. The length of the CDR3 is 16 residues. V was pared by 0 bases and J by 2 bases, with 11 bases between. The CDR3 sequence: CASSEAAGLGNQPQHF. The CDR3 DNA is TGTGCCAGCAGTGAAGCGGCAGGGCTTGGCAATCAGCCCCAGCATTTT.

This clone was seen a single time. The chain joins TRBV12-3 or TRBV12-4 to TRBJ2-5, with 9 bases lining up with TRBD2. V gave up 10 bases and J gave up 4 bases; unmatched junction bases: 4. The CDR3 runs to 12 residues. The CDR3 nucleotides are TGTGCCACCGGACTAGCGAGAGAGACCCAGTACTTC. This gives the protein CATGLARETQYF.

CDR3 DNA: TGTGCCAGCAGCAGGGGCTCAAATCAGCCCCAGCATTTT. Translated, it gives CASSRGSNQPQHF. This chain uses TRBV9 with TRBJ1-5; possible D gene TRBD1, 5 bases. This CDR3 contains 13 residues. The germline V gene has CDR1 SGDLS and CDR2 YYNGEE. Trimming stripped 4 bases from V and 4 bases from J, with 9 bases between.

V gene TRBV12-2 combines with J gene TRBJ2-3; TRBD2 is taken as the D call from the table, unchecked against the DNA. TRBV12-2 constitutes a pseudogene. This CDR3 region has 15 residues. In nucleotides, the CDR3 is TGTGCAAGTCGCTTAGCGTTCCCCGTGCATCCTAGGCAGTATTTT. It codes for CASRLAFPVHPRQYF.

In DNA, the CDR3 is TGCGCCAGCAGCTCCAGTTTCTACGAGCAGTACTTC. The encoded protein is CASSSSFYEQYF. V gene TRBV5-1 combines with J gene TRBJ2-7; D gene unclear. The ends were cut back, 3 bases at V and 3 bases at J, with 7 bases in the middle. The CDR3 loop spans 12 amino acids. CDR1 SGHRS and CDR2 YFSETQ come from the germline V gene.

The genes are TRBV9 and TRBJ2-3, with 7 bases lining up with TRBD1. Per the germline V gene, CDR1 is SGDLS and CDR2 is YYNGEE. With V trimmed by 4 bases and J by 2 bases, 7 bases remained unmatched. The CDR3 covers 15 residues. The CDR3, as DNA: TGTGCCAGCAGCCCGCCCAGGGGGTCCACAGATACGCAGTATTTT. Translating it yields CASSPPRGSTDTQYF.

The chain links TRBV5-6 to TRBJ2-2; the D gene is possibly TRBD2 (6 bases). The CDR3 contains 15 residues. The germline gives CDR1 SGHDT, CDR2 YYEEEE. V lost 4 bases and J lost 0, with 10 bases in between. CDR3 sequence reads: CASSAGPPNTGELFF. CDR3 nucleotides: TGTGCCAGCAGCGCGGGACCACCGAACACCGGGGAGCTGTTTTTT.

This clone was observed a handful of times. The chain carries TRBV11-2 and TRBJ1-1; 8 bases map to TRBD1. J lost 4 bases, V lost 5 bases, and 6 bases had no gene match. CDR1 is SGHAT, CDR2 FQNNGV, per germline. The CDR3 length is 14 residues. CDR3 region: CASSSQGAVTEAFF. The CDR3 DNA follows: TGTGCCAGCAGCAGCCAGGGGGCTGTCACTGAAGCTTTCTTT. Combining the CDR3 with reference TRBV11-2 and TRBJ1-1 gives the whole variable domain EAGVAQSPRYKIIEKRQSVAFWCNPISGHATLYWYQQILGQGPKLLIQFQNNGVVDDSQLPKDRFSAERLKGVDSTLKIQPAKLEDSAVYLCASSSQGAVTEAFFGQGTRLTVV.

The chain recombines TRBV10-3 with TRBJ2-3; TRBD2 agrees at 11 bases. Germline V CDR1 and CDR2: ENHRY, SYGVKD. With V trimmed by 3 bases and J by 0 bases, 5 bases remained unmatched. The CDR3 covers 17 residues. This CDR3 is CAISDSLAGASTDTQYF. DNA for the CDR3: TGTGCCATCAGTGATTCACTAGCGGGGGCTAGCACAGATACGCAGTATTTT.

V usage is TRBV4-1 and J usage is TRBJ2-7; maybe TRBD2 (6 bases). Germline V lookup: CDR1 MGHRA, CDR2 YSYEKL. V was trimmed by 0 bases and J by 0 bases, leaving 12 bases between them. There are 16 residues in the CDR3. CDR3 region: CASSQDSGTYSYEQYF. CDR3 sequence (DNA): TGCGCCAGCAGCCAAGATAGTGGGACTTACTCCTACGAGCAGTACTTC.

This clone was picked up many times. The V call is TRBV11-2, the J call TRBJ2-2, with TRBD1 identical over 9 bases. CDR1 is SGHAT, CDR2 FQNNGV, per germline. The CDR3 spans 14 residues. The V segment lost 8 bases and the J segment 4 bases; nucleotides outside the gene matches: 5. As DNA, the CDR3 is TGTGCCAGCGTCTGGGACAGGGCCACCGGGGAGCTGTTTTTT. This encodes CASVWDRATGELFF.

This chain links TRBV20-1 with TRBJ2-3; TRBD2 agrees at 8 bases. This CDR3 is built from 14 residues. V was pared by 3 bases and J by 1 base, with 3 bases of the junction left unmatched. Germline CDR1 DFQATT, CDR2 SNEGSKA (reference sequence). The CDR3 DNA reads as TGCAGTGCTAGTATTAGCGGGGGCACAGATACGCAGTATTTT. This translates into CSASISGGTDTQYF.

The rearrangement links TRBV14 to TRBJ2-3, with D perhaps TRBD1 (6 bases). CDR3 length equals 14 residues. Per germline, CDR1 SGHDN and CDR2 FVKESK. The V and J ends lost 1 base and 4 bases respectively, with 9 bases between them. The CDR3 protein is CASSQAGGADTQYF. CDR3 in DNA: TGTGCCAGCAGCCAAGCTGGGGGCGCAGATACGCAGTATTTT.

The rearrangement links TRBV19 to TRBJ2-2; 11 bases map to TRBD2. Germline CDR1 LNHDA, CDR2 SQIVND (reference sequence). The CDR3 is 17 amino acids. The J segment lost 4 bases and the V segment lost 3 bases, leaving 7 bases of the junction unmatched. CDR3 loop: CASSISGTSGPTGELFF. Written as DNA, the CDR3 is TGTGCCAGTAGTATCTCCGGGACTAGCGGACCCACCGGGGAGCTGTTTTTT.

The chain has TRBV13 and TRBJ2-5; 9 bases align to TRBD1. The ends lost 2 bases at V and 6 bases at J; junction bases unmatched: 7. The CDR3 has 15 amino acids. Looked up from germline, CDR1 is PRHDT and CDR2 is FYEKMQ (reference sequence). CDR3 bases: TGTGCCAGCAGCTTAATCACAGGGGGCGGAAAGACCCAGTACTTC. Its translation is CASSLITGGGKTQYF.

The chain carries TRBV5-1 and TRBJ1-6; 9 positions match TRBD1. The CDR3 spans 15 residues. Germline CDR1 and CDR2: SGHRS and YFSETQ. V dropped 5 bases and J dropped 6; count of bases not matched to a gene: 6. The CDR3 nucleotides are TGCGCCAGCAGATCGGGACAGGGTTTTAATTCACCCCTCCACTTT. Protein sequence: CASRSGQGFNSPLHF.

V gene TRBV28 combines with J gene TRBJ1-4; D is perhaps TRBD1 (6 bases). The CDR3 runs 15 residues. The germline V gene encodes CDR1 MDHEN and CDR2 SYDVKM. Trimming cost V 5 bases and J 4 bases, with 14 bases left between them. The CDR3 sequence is CASSAYRADNEKLFF. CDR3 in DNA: TGTGCCAGCAGTGCGTACAGGGCGGATAATGAAAAACTGTTTTTT.